This T cell receptor beta chain is drawn from a study of blood T cell repertoires in COVID-19. Study in general: The United States, Italy and Spain were the sources of the acute and convalescent COVID-19 samples.

This CDR3 is 13 amino acids long. Germline V gene sequence: CDR1 MRHNA, CDR2 SNTAGT. V shed 6 bases and J shed 7 bases, with 12 bases lying between them. Data came from immunoSEQ multiplex PCR; TCRdb stores just in-frame clones and leaves some out. The table shows just over 60,000 clones, with more than 60% occurring only once. This TCR derives from a man aged 60-69 years with acute or convalescent COVID-19. Sequencing input: peripheral blood. The J gene is TRBJ2-2, the V gene TRBV6-4; the D is unclear. CDR3 sequence: CASSVRVGGELFF. CDR3 DNA sequence: TGTGCCAGCAGCGTGAGAGTTGGCGGGGAGCTGTTTTTT.